Listed below are T cell receptor beta chains from one sample, sequenced in a study of T cells after posttransplantation cyclophosphamide. The table came from immunoSEQ multiplex PCR; TCRdb's copy has only in-frame clones and leaves some out. The sample holds some 21,000 clones, more than 80% seen once. Sequencing was performed on PBMCs, taken roughly 350 days after allogeneic stem cell transplant with calcineurin inhibitor and methotrexate. Receptors originate from a female patient between 30 and 39 years old who received an allogeneic stem cell transplant from an unrelated donor, was CMV-positive, and had acute and chronic GVHD. Some T cells may be supplied by the graft donor. CDR3s include the opening cysteine and the closing phenylalanine or tryptophan. D genes are given only for firm matches. Clone size is not always given. Where it is, it says once, few, many or a class for expanded clones.

D	J	V	size	CDR3	DNA
-	TRBJ2-3	TRBV7-8	-	CASSPVHSFTDTQYF	TGTGCCAGCAGCCCCGTGCACAGCTTCACAGATACGCAGTATTTT
-	TRBJ1-1	TRBV7-2	-	CASASRIGAEAFF	TGTGCCAGCGCGTCCCGAATAGGGGCTGAAGCTTTCTTT
-	TRBJ1-4	TRBV30	-	CAWSTGSANEKLFF	TGTGCCTGGAGTACAGGGTCTGCTAATGAAAAACTGTTTTTT
TRBD2	TRBJ2-1	TRBV10-3	-	CAISESAGGPVNEQFF	TGTGCCATCAGTGAGTCGGCGGGAGGGCCGGTCAATGAGCAGTTCTTC
TRBD2	TRBJ2-1	TRBV19	-	CASNPGGYNEQFF	TGTGCCAGTAACCCGGGAGGGTACAATGAGCAGTTCTTC
-	TRBJ1-1	TRBV5-6	-	CASSLGAGPNTEAFF	TGTGCCAGCAGCTTGGGGGCCGGCCCGAACACTGAAGCTTTCTTT
-	TRBJ1-5	TRBV10-1	-	CASSRGGRGRNQPQHF	TGCGCCAGCAGCCGAGGGGGGAGGGGCCGTAATCAGCCCCAGCATTTT
-	TRBJ2-5	TRBV19	-	CASSGAAGKETQYF	TGTGCCAGTAGTGGGGCGGCAGGGAAAGAGACCCAGTACTTC
TRBD1	TRBJ1-4	TRBV13	-	CASSSPRDRGEKLFF	TGTGCCAGCAGCTCCCCCCGGGACAGGGGAGAAAAACTGTTTTTT
TRBD1	TRBJ1-1	TRBV7-9	-	CASSPTGEIEAFF	TGTGCCAGCAGCCCGACAGGGGAAATTGAAGCTTTCTTT
-	TRBJ2-1	TRBV9	-	CASSVVGGQYNEQFF	TGTGCCAGCAGCGTAGTGGGGGGGCAGTACAATGAGCAGTTCTTC
TRBD1	TRBJ2-3	TRBV4-3	-	CASSQNAGTGSDTQYF	TGCGCCAGCAGCCAAAACGCCGGGACAGGGTCAGATACGCAGTATTTT
TRBD2	TRBJ2-1	TRBV6-4	-	CASSDGTSGTYNEQFF	TGTGCCAGCAGTGACGGGACTAGCGGGACATACAATGAGCAGTTCTTC
-	TRBJ1-2	TRBV18	-	CASSPPREGYGYTF	TGTGCCAGCTCACCACCCAGGGAAGGATACGGCTACACCTTC
TRBD2	TRBJ2-1	TRBV29-1	-	CSVALTSHSYNEQFF	TGCAGCGTTGCTTTGACTAGCCACTCCTACAATGAGCAGTTCTTC
TRBD2	TRBJ2-2	TRBV5-1	-	CASSHGTSGSTGELFF	TGCGCCAGCAGCCACGGGACTAGCGGAAGCACCGGGGAGCTGTTTTTT
TRBD1	TRBJ1-2	TRBV10-2	-	CASSETGTAGGGYTF	TGCGCCAGCAGTGAAACTGGGACAGCAGGAGGGGGCTACACCTTC
-	TRBJ2-1	TRBV4-3	-	CASSQEGGQGEQFF	TGCGCCAGCAGCCAAGAAGGAGGGCAGGGTGAGCAGTTCTTC
-	TRBJ2-2	TRBV27	-	CASRDSYFTGELFF	TGTGCCAGCAGGGACAGCTACTTCACCGGGGAGCTGTTTTTT
-	TRBJ2-5	TRBV4-1	-	CASSSRLVGQETQYF	TGCGCCAGCAGCTCCCGACTAGTTGGCCAAGAGACCCAGTACTTC
TRBD1	TRBJ2-2	TRBV27	-	CASSPGTGGIGELFF	TGTGCCAGCAGTCCTGGGACAGGGGGTATCGGGGAGCTGTTTTTT
-	TRBJ2-1	TRBV7-3	-	CASSLEPAVNEQFF	TGTGCCAGCAGCTTAGAACCCGCGGTGAATGAGCAGTTCTTC
-	TRBJ1-1	TRBV23-1	once	CASSQFPGDGFSGPNTEAFF	TGCGCCAGCAGTCAATTTCCAGGGGACGGTTTTAGCGGGCCGAACACTGAAGCTTTCTTT
-	TRBJ2-7	TRBV14	-	CASSQTRGVGEQYF	TGTGCCAGCAGCCAGACTAGGGGAGTTGGGGAGCAGTACTTC
-	TRBJ1-2	TRBV11-3	-	CASSPGLSGYTF	TGTGCCAGCAGCCCGGGTCTCTCTGGCTACACCTTC
-	TRBJ1-1	TRBV11-3	few	CASSLDPGWNEAFF	TGTGCCAGCAGCTTAGATCCCGGGTGGAATGAAGCTTTCTTT
-	TRBJ1-1	TRBV27	-	CASSVTQGWGTEAFF	TGTGCCAGCAGTGTGACCCAGGGTTGGGGCACTGAAGCTTTCTTT
-	TRBJ2-2	TRBV2	-	CASEGGAGTGELFF	TGTGCCAGCGAGGGGGGGGCAGGGACCGGGGAGCTGTTTTTT
-	TRBJ2-3	TRBV30	-	CAWSQSTDTQYF	TGTGCCTGGAGTCAGAGCACAGATACGCAGTATTTT